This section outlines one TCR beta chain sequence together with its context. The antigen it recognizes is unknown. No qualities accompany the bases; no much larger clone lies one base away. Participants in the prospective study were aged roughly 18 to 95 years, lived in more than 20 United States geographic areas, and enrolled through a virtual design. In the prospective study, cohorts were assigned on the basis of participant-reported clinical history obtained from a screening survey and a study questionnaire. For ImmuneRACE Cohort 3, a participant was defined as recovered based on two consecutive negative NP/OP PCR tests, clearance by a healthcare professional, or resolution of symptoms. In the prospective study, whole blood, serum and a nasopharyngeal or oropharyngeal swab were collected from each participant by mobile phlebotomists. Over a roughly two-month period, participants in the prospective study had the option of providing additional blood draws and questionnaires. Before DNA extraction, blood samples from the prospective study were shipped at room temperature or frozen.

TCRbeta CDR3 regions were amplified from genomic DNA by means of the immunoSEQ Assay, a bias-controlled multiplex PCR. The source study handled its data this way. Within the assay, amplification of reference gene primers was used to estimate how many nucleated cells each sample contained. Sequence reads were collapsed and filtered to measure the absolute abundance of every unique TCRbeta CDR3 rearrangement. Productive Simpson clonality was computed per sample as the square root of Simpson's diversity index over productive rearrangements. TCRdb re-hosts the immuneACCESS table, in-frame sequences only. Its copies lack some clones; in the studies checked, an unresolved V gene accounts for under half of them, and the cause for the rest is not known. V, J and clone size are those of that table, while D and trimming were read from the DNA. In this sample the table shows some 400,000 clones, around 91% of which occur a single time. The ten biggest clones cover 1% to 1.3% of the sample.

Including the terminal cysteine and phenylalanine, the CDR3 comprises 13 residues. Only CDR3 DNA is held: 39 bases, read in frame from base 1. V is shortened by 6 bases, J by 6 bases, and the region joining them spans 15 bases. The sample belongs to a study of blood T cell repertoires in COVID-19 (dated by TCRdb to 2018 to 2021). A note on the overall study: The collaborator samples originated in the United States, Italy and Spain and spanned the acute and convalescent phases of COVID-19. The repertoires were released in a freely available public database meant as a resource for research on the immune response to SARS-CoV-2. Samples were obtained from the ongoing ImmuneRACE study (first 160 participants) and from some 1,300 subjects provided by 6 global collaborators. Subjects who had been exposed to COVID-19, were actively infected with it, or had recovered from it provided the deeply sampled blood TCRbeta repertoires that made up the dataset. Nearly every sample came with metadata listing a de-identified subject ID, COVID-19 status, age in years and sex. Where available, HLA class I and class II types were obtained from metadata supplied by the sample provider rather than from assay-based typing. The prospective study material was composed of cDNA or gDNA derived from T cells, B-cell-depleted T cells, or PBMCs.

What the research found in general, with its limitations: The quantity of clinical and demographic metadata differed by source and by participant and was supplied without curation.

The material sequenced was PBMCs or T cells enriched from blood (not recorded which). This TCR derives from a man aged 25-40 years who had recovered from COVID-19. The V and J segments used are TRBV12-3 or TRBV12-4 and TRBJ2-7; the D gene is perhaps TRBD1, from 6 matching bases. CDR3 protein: CASRQTGSGEQYF. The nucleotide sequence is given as TGTGCCAGCAGACAAACAGGGTCCGGCGAGCAGTACTTC.